What follows are 25 T cell receptor beta chains derived from one specimen sequenced in a study of regulatory T cells in long-lasting Graves disease. Time point denoted: persistent/refractory GD, antithyroid drugs over 5 years with positive TRAb. PBMC RNA was the source of the TCR library. According to the study, TCR beta libraries were built with iRepertoire HTBI primers and CDR3-region Arm-PCR. TCRdb passed the multiplex PCR reads through MiXCR, listing each CDR3 protein once. The profile covers 500,000 to 800,000 distinct CDR3 sequences, with about 32% appearing a single time and about two fifths taken by the ten largest. The sequenced sample was peripheral blood mononuclear cells (PBMCs), obtained when the disease was refractory, from a patient treated with antithyroid drugs. The receptor set was obtained from a female donor with Graves disease.

This sequence joins TRBV7-6 and TRBJ2-2; no firm D call. CDR1 and CDR2 from the germline V gene are SGHVS and FNYEAQ. This CDR3 has 16 residues. V lost 1 base, J lost 0 bases, and 9 bases lay in between. The CDR3 here is CASSLVGQPNTGELFF. CDR3 in DNA: TGTGCCAGCAGCTTAGTTGGGCAGCCGAACACCGGGGAGCTGTTTTTT.

This clonotype has more than one count but fewer than ten. The rearrangement joins TRBV6-1 to TRBJ1-6; 12 nucleotides align to TRBD1. Trimming took 8 bases from V and 1 from J; bases not matched to a gene: 6. This CDR3 has 17 residues. Germline V gene lookup returns CDR1 MNHNS and CDR2 SASEGT. Here the CDR3 reads CASHVGQGASYNSPLHF. CDR3 DNA sequence: TGTGCCAGCCATGTGGGACAGGGGGCATCCTATAATTCACCCCTCCACTTT.

The sample holds many counts of this clonotype. This chain uses TRBV28 with TRBJ1-1; D unresolved. The V end lost 6 bases, the J end lost 2 bases, and 10 bases lay between the germline ends. This CDR3 spans 13 amino acids. Germline lookup yields CDR1 MDHEN and CDR2 SYDVKM. CDR3: CASSPRRNTEAFF. The CDR3 bases are TGTGCCAGCAGCCCCCGACGAAACACTGAAGCTTTCTTT.

V gene TRBV10-3 combines with J gene TRBJ1-4; TRBD1 matches 9 bases. J gave up 8 bases and V 10 bases, and 5 bases lay outside the gene matches. This CDR3 is 12 amino acids long. CDR1 and CDR2 from the germline V gene are ENHRY and SYGVKD. CDR3 in amino acids: CATGDREEKLFF. CDR3 DNA sequence: TGTGCCACTGGGGACAGGGAGGAAAAACTGTTTTTT.

The chain recombines TRBV12-3 or TRBV12-4 with TRBJ1-4; weak D call: TRBD1 (6 bases). V lost 1 base and J lost 3, with 12 bases in between. The CDR3 has 16 amino acids. The CDR3, as DNA: TGTGCCAGCAGTTTAGGCCTAGGGGGTTCTAATGAAAAACTGTTTTTT. As protein: CASSLGLGGSNEKLFF.

A few counts support this clonotype. The chain carries TRBV19 and TRBJ1-4; unclear D gene. This CDR3 has 15 residues. Per germline, CDR1 LNHDA and CDR2 SQIVND (reference sequence). The V gene lost 3 bases and the J gene lost 7 bases, with 15 bases spanning the gap. The CDR3 loop reads CASSIRPFLGEKLFF. In DNA form, the CDR3 reads TGTGCCAGTAGTATCCGACCTTTCCTAGGTGAAAAACTGTTTTTT.

This clonotype was counted only a few times. This chain links TRBV12-3 or TRBV12-4 with TRBJ1-5; no clear D gene. The V end was cut by 4 bases, the J end by 0 bases, with 16 bases between. The CDR3 is made up of 17 amino acids. The CDR3 DNA follows: TGTGCCAGCAGTTCCCCCGGTTTTCAGAGTAGCAATCAGCCCCAGCATTTT. Translation gives CASSSPGFQSSNQPQHF.

The CDR3 loop is CAISGGGQPYEQYF. In DNA, the CDR3 is TGTGCCATCAGTGGGGGAGGACAACCCTACGAGCAGTACTTC. V and J are TRBV10-3 and TRBJ2-7; the D gene is possibly TRBD2 (6 bases). V was cut by 4 bases and J by 2 bases, with 12 bases left in between. Germline V CDR1 and CDR2: ENHRY, SYGVKD. The CDR3 runs to 14 residues.

This chain connects TRBV6-2 or TRBV6-3 to TRBJ1-1; TRBD1 matches 7 bases. Germline values: CDR1 MNHEY, CDR2 SVGEGT. V lost 10 bases and J lost 3; bases outside the gene matches: 8. The CDR3 has 13 amino acids. CDR3 nucleotides: TGTGCCACCGCTTTGAGGGGGCACACTGAAGCTTTCTTT. This encodes CATALRGHTEAFF.

This clonotype was picked up a small number of times. J is TRBJ1-5 and V is TRBV10-3; D is uncertain. The V end lost 0 bases, the J end lost 6 bases, and 3 bases lay between the germline ends. The V gene's germline CDR1 is ENHRY and CDR2 SYGVKD. The CDR3 consists of 12 residues. CDR3 in amino acids: CAISESSQPQHF. CDR3 DNA sequence: TGTGCCATCAGTGAGTCCTCTCAGCCCCAGCATTTT.

The table lists this clonotype with a few counts. The chain carries TRBV5-6 and TRBJ1-1; possibly TRBD1 for D (5 bases). In germline, CDR1 is SGHDT, CDR2 YYEEEE. Trimming removed 3 bases at V and 0 bases at J, with 15 bases between. The CDR3 has 16 residues. The CDR3 region has the DNA TGTGCCAGCAGCTCGATAGGGACGGGAATGAACACTGAAGCTTTCTTT. This gives the protein CASSSIGTGMNTEAFF.

This clonotype was seen many times. The genes are TRBV6-1 and TRBJ1-1; D not certain. The CDR3 sequence is 12 residues long. Germline values: CDR1 MNHNS, CDR2 SASEGT. The ends were cut back, 6 bases at V and 1 base at J, with 6 bases in the middle. CDR3 sequence (DNA): TGTGCCAGCAGAGCAGCGAACACTGAAGCTTTCTTT. It translates to CASRAANTEAFF.

This clonotype occurred a few times. The chain employs TRBV20-1 and TRBJ2-7, with TRBD2 identical over 8 bases. Trimming took 2 bases from V and 4 from J; bases not matched to a gene: 7. Germline-derived CDR1 and CDR2 are DFQATT and SNEGSKA (reference sequence). This CDR3 has 14 amino acids. The CDR3 region has the DNA TGCAGTGCTAGATCCCGGACTAGCTGGTACGAGCAGTACTTC. Protein sequence: CSARSRTSWYEQYF.

This clonotype was observed a few times. V usage is TRBV3-1 and J usage is TRBJ1-1, with D possibly matching TRBD1 (6 bases). This CDR3 contains 17 residues. Germline V CDR1 and CDR2: LGHDT, YNNKEL (reference sequence). The V and J ends lost 0 bases and 0 bases respectively, with 14 bases between them. CDR3 bases: TGTGCCAGCAGCCAAGATTGGGGGCGCCTGGTGAACACTGAAGCTTTCTTT. It translates to CASSQDWGRLVNTEAFF.

The chain employs TRBV29-1 and TRBJ1-3; no definite D call. CDR1 is SQVTM, CDR2 ANQGSEA, per germline. This CDR3 is 14 amino acids long. V was trimmed by 6 bases and J by 2 bases, leaving 14 bases between them. CDR3 in amino acids: CSVQTPVAGNTIYF. As DNA, the CDR3 is TGCAGCGTCCAAACACCCGTCGCTGGAAACACCATATATTTT.

The V gene is TRBV20-1, the J gene TRBJ1-1, with D maybe TRBD1 (5 bases). From germline, CDR1 is DFQATT and CDR2 SNEGSKA (reference sequence). V was cut by 1 base and J by 1 base, with 13 bases left in between. CDR3 length: 15 residues. The CDR3 sequence is CSARGYRNTNTEAFF. The CDR3 DNA reads as TGCAGTGCTAGAGGATACAGGAATACGAACACTGAAGCTTTCTTT.

The genes are TRBV30 and TRBJ1-1; D possibly corresponds to TRBD1 (5 bases). This CDR3 is 16 amino acids long. Trimming removed 0 bases from V and 0 bases from J, with 14 bases in between. Germline CDR1 is GTSNPN and CDR2 is SVGIG (reference sequence). In nucleotides, the CDR3 is TGTGCCTGGAGTGTCCGCAGGGCCCCTCTGAACACTGAAGCTTTCTTT. It is translated as CAWSVRRAPLNTEAFF.

The chain links TRBV20-1 to TRBJ1-5; D ambiguous. CDR1 DFQATT and CDR2 SNEGSKA come from the germline V gene (reference sequence). Trimming removed 0 bases at V and 5 bases at J, with 17 bases between. The CDR3 contains 16 residues. CDR3 in DNA: TGCAGTGCTAGAGATCGTCTGAGGAGTTGGGATCAGCCCCAGCATTTT. Its protein is CSARDRLRSWDQPQHF.

Comments on this clonotype: A much bigger clone sits one base away, suggesting this may be a read error. The V gene is TRBV6-1, the J gene TRBJ2-7, with a weak D call TRBD2 (6 bases). The V gene's germline CDR1 is MNHNS and CDR2 SASEGT. The CDR3 has 14 residues. The CDR3 DNA follows: TGTGCCTGCAGCAAAGCGGGCCGAAGCTACGAGCAGTACTTC. Protein: CACSKAGRSYEQYF.

This clonotype was seen more than once but under ten times. The chain couples TRBV12-3 or TRBV12-4 to TRBJ2-2; D may be TRBD1 or TRBD2 (5 bases each). Trimming left V 4 bases short and J 3 bases short, with 18 bases between. This CDR3 has 17 amino acids. The CDR3: CASSYSGSLGDTGELFF. CDR3 sequence (DNA): TGTGCCAGCAGTTATTCGGGTTCCTTGGGGGACACCGGGGAGCTGTTTTTT.

This clonotype has just a few counts. This chain uses TRBV6-5 with TRBJ1-5, with D possibly TRBD1 on 6 matching bases. The CDR3 has 14 residues. Germline CDR1 and CDR2: MNHEY and SVGAGI. V lost 0 bases and J 4 bases, leaving 7 bases between the germline ends. CDR3 coding DNA: TGTGCCAGCAGTTACTCACAGGGAAATCAGCCCCAGCATTTT. It specifies CASSYSQGNQPQHF.

Comments on this clonotype: A much larger clone lies a single base off, so this may be a read error. This chain joins TRBV12-3 or TRBV12-4 and TRBJ1-2; 7 nucleotides match TRBD1. The CDR3 has 16 residues. Trimming cost V 3 bases and J 2 bases; bases outside gene matches: 9. The CDR3 DNA reads TGTGCCAGCAGTTTGGGACAGTTGACCGTGAACTATGGCTACACCTTC. Amino acids: CASSLGQLTVNYGYTF.

The rearrangement links TRBV12-3 or TRBV12-4 to TRBJ1-3, with D possibly TRBD1 on 6 matching bases. Trimming pared 7 bases from V and 0 bases from J, leaving 13 bases between. CDR3 length: 15 residues. The CDR3 region is CASTEGQNSGNTIYF. The CDR3 nucleotides are TGTGCCAGCACCGAGGGACAAAACTCTGGAAACACCATATATTTT.

A few counts support this clonotype. The chain recombines TRBV29-1 with TRBJ2-5; 7 bases fit TRBD1. The CDR3 runs to 15 residues. The germline gives CDR1 SQVTM, CDR2 ANQGSEA. Trimming cost V 2 bases and J 4 bases; bases outside gene matches: 10. The CDR3: CSVELGSGGGETQYF. The CDR3 nucleotides are TGCAGCGTTGAATTGGGTTCAGGGGGTGGAGAGACCCAGTACTTC.

This clonotype was counted between two and nine times. CDR3 amino acids: CSARGPPFNYGYTF. The CDR3 coding sequence is TGCAGTGCTAGAGGCCCTCCATTTAACTATGGCTACACCTTC. The chain has TRBV20-1 and TRBJ1-2; D is unresolved. Germline CDR1 reads DFQATT; CDR2 reads SNEGSKA (reference sequence). Trimming removed 1 base at V and 1 base at J, with 10 bases between. The CDR3 runs to 14 residues.